This is a list of T cell receptor beta chains from one sample in a study of human T cells and chemical hapten exposure. TCRdb reprocessed the RACE reads via MiXCR and lists one record per CDR3 protein. Among about 89,000 distinct CDR3 sequences listed, under 14% were seen once. The specimen comprised whole blood, sampled in connection with sensitization to the hapten diphenylcyclopropenone (DPC). These receptors were taken from a woman aged 55-70 years with alopecia areata. Some clones in this sample may be carry-over from other donors' samples. Each CDR3 is given with its conserved first and last residue. The D gene is left open where the match is weak. Clone size is shown for a subset of rows, as once, few, many or a class of expanded clone.

V gene	D gene	clone size	J gene	CDR3 DNA	CDR3 protein
TRBV20-1	-	-	TRBJ1-1	TGCAGTGCGTGGGACGGATCCATGAACACTGAAGCTTTCTTT	CSAWDGSMNTEAFF
TRBV20-1	-	many	TRBJ1-5	TGCAGTGCCTCCGGACGGCCCAATCAGCCCCAGCATTTT	CSASGRPNQPQHF
TRBV6-5	-	-	TRBJ2-1	TGTGCCAGCAGAGATGGGTGGAAGAATGAGCAGTTCTTC	CASRDGWKNEQFF
TRBV11-2	TRBD1	many	TRBJ2-1	TGTGCCAGCAGCCTGGGACAGGGCACCTACAATGAGCAGTTCTTC	CASSLGQGTYNEQFF
TRBV20-1	-	-	TRBJ1-1	TGCAGTGCTAGACAGTCGGGGCGCGTCACTGAAGCTTTCTTT	CSARQSGRVTEAFF
TRBV11-2	-	-	TRBJ2-5	TGTGCCAGCAGCCCACATCCATTACAAGAGACCCAGTACTTC	CASSPHPLQETQYF
TRBV20-1	-	many	TRBJ1-1	TGCAGTGCTAGAGATCCCCGGGCAGGTGTGAACACTGAAGCTTTCTTT	CSARDPRAGVNTEAFF
TRBV11-2	TRBD1	many	TRBJ2-2	TGTGCCAGCAGCGCCCGGACAGGGTACACCGGGGAGCTGTTTTTT	CASSARTGYTGELFF
TRBV4-1	TRBD2	-	TRBJ2-3	TGCGCCAGCAGTCCCCTGCCCGGGACTAGTACTACAGATACGCAGTATTTT	CASSPLPGTSTTDTQYF
TRBV2	-	few	TRBJ1-1	TGTGCCAGCAGTAGGACCCAGAACACTGAAGCTTTCTTT	CASSRTQNTEAFF
TRBV10-3	-	-	TRBJ2-5	TGTGCCATCATTTTTGTAGGACAGTCCCCTCAAAACAGGGTACGGGAGACCCAGTACTTC	CAIIFVGQSPQNRVRETQYF
TRBV7-8	-	many	TRBJ1-2	TGTGCCAGCAGCTTAGGGGATGAGGGTGTTTATGGCTACACCTTC	CASSLGDEGVYGYTF
TRBV7-9	-	-	TRBJ1-2	TGTGCCAGCAGCTTAGAGGGCTCCTACTATGGCTACACCTTC	CASSLEGSYYGYTF
TRBV3-1	-	many	TRBJ1-6	TGTGCCAGCAGCCAAGAATACGGGCAGGGAAATTCACCCCTCCACTTT	CASSQEYGQGNSPLHF
TRBV3-1	TRBD1	many	TRBJ1-2	TGTGCCAGCAGCCCCAGGACAGGAGTTGGTGGCTACACCTTC	CASSPRTGVGGYTF
TRBV10-1	-	many	TRBJ2-7	TGCGCCAGCAGTGACAATAGGTTCGGCGAGCAGTACTTC	CASSDNRFGEQYF
TRBV7-3	-	many	TRBJ1-1	TGTGCCAGCAGCTTAACAGGGGGCACTGAAGCTTTCTTT	CASSLTGGTEAFF
TRBV6-5	-	few	TRBJ1-2	TGTGCCAGCAGTTACTCGTCCAGGGTCCCCCATGGCTACACCTTC	CASSYSSRVPHGYTF
TRBV4-2	-	few	TRBJ1-1	TGTGCCAGCAGCCAAGATCGAAAGGGATCCGAAGCTTTCTTT	CASSQDRKGSEAFF
TRBV25-1	-	many	TRBJ1-2	TGTGCCAGCAGTGAGTCAGGAGTTTATGGCTACACCTTC	CASSESGVYGYTF
TRBV7-6	TRBD1	few	TRBJ2-7	TGTGCCAGCAGCTCGGGACAGGTGATTTCCGAGCAGTACTTC	CASSSGQVISEQYF
TRBV21-1	-	many	TRBJ2-1	TGTGCCAGCAGCAAAGATAGTCTAGCGGGGGGACCCTACAATGAGCAGTTCTTC	CASSKDSLAGGPYNEQFF
TRBV6-5	TRBD1	many	TRBJ1-2	TGTGCCAGCAGTTACGGGGTACCGGGACAGCAAATTTATGGCTACACCTTC	CASSYGVPGQQIYGYTF
TRBV30	TRBD1	-	TRBJ1-5	TGTGCCTGGAACAGGGGACTCGACCAGCCCCAGCATTTT	CAWNRGLDQPQHF